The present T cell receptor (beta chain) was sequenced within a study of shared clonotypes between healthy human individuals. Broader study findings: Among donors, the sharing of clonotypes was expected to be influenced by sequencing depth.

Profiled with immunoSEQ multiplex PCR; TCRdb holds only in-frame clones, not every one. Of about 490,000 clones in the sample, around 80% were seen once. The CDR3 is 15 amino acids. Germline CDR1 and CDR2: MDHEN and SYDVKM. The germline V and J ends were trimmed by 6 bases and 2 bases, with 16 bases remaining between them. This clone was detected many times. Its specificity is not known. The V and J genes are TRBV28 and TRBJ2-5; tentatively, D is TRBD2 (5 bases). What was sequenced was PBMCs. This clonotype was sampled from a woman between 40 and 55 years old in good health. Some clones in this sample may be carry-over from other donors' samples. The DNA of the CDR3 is TGTGCCAGCAGAACCTCCTGGGGAGAACAAGAGACCCAGTACTTC. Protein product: CASRTSWGEQETQYF.